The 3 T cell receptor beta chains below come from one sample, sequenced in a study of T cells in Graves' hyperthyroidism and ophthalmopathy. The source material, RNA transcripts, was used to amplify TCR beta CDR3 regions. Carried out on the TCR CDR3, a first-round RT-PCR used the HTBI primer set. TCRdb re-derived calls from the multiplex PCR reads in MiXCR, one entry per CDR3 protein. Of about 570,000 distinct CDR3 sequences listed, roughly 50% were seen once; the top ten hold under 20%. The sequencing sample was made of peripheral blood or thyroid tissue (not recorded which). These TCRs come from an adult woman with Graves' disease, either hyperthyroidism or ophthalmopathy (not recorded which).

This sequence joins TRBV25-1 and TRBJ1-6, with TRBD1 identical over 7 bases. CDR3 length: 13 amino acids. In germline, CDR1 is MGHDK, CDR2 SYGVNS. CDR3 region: CARRQGFNSPLHF. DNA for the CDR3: TGTGCTAGAAGACAGGGATTCAATTCACCCCTCCACTTT.

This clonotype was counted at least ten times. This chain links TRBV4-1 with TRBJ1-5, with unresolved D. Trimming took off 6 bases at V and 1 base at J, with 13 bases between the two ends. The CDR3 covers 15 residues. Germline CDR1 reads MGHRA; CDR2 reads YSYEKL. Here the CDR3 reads CASRDETPSNQPQHF. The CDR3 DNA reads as TGCGCCAGCAGAGATGAGACACCAAGCAATCAGCCCCAGCATTTT.

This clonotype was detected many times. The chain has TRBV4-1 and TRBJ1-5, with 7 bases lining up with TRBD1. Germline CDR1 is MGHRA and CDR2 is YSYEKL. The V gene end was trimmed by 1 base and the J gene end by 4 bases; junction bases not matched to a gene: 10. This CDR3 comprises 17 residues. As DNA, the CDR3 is TGCGCCAGCAGCCAAGGCCAGGGGGTAGGGGAAAATCAGCCCCAGCATTTT. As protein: CASSQGQGVGENQPQHF.